The 23 T cell receptor beta chains given below trace back to one sample, sequenced in a study of response to subunit inactivated influenza vaccine. TCRdb re-derived calls from the RT-PCR reads in MiXCR, one entry per CDR3 protein. The data show some 500,000 distinct CDR3 sequences, about 17% seen once. The sequenced sample was CD4+ T cells sorted from PBMCs, obtained less than 30 months after vaccination. The origin of the receptors is a man aged 50 to 69 who received an inactivated influenza vaccine.

In its sample, this clonotype was seen a few times. The chain couples TRBV25-1 to TRBJ2-7; D ambiguous. V was cut by 1 base and J by 3 bases, with 13 bases left in between. CDR3 size: 15 residues. Per the germline V gene, CDR1 is MGHDK and CDR2 is SYGVNS. This CDR3 reads CASSELGQTFYEQYF. Here the CDR3 DNA reads TGTGCCAGCAGTGAATTAGGGCAGACTTTCTACGAGCAGTACTTC.

The V gene is TRBV20-1, the J gene TRBJ1-1, with D perhaps matching TRBD1 (6 bases). Germline CDR1 reads DFQATT; CDR2 reads SNEGSKA (reference sequence). Deletions cut 6 bases from V and 4 bases from J, with 18 bases between. The CDR3 contains 14 residues. The CDR3 loop reads CSAPAGALGTEAFF. Written as DNA, the CDR3 is TGCAGTGCCCCGGCGGGGGCTCTGGGCACTGAAGCTTTCTTT.

V usage is TRBV7-8 and J usage is TRBJ2-1; 7 bases are a match to TRBD2. V was pared by 3 bases and J by 9 bases, with 8 bases of the junction left unmatched. The CDR3 extends over 14 amino acids. Germline CDR1 reads SGHVS; CDR2 reads FQNEAQ. The CDR3 DNA reads as TGTGCCAGCAGCTTTGGACTAGTTTTCGGTGAGCAGTTCTTC. Amino acid sequence: CASSFGLVFGEQFF.

V is TRBV5-4 and J is TRBJ2-5; 7 bases align to TRBD2. Germline values: CDR1 SGHNT, CDR2 YYREEE (reference sequence). The V and J ends lost 0 bases and 4 bases, in that order; junction bases with no gene match: 3. This CDR3 has 14 residues. The CDR3 protein is CASSLESSGETQYF. The CDR3, as DNA: TGTGCCAGCAGCTTGGAATCTAGCGGAGAGACCCAGTACTTC.

The V call is TRBV7-2, the J call TRBJ2-2; 9 bases are shared with TRBD2. V shed 3 bases, J shed 7 bases, and the junction held 6 bases outside the gene matches. The CDR3 consists of 15 residues. CDR1 and CDR2 (germline): SGHTA, FQGNSA. CDR3 protein: CASSFSSGALGELFF. CDR3 in DNA: TGTGCCAGCAGCTTCTCTAGCGGGGCCCTCGGGGAGCTGTTTTTT.

This clonotype was counted at least ten times. This rearrangement joins TRBV18 to TRBJ2-2, with a weak D call TRBD1 (6 bases). This CDR3 has 14 amino acids. Trimming pared 6 bases from V and 4 bases from J, leaving 12 bases between. Germline assignment: CDR1 KGHSH and CDR2 LQKENI. The DNA for the CDR3 is TGTGCCAGCTCGCAACAGGGCAGCACCGGGGAGCTGTTTTTT. Its protein product is CASSQQGSTGELFF.

This clonotype was seen a handful of times. The V and J genes are TRBV6-1 and TRBJ2-1; no clear D gene. Trimming pared 9 bases from V and 0 bases from J, leaving 15 bases between. This CDR3 contains 15 residues. The germline CDR1 and CDR2 sequences are MNHNS and SASEGT. CDR3 sequence: CASTLVGLSYNEQFF. Written as DNA, the CDR3 is TGTGCCAGTACCCTCGTCGGGCTCTCCTACAATGAGCAGTTCTTC.

The sample holds one count of this clonotype. V usage is TRBV29-1 and J usage is TRBJ2-5; D not resolved. The CDR3 consists of 12 residues. CDR1 is SQVTM and CDR2 is ANQGSEA in the germline V gene. V lost 7 bases and J lost 5, with 14 bases in between. The CDR3 is CSAAPPRETQYF. DNA of the CDR3: TGCAGCGCTGCCCCTCCGCGGGAGACCCAGTACTTC.

The J gene is TRBJ2-5, the V gene TRBV12-3 or TRBV12-4, with D possibly TRBD1 on 7 matching bases. The ends were cut back, 4 bases at V and 4 bases at J, with 13 bases in the middle. CDR3 size: 14 residues. The CDR3 DNA sequence: TGTGCCAGCAGTTACCACAGGGGAGGAGAGACCCAGTACTTC. Encoded protein: CASSYHRGGETQYF.

This clonotype was detected only a few times. The chain has TRBV9 and TRBJ2-1; D unresolved. This CDR3 contains 15 residues. Germline V gene data show CDR1 as SGDLS and CDR2 as YYNGEE. Between the trimmed V and J ends, which lost 2 bases and 8 bases, there was a span of 17 bases. CDR3 sequence (DNA): TGTGCCAGCAGCGTCGGGCCGGTCCCACGGGATGAGCAGTTCTTC. It codes for CASSVGPVPRDEQFF.

In this sample, this clonotype turned up a few times. The chain uses TRBV18 and TRBJ1-1; 8 bases line up with TRBD1. CDR1 KGHSH and CDR2 LQKENI come from the germline V gene. The CDR3 is 15 residues long. With 4 bases clipped from V and 1 base from J, the junction kept 5 bases outside the gene matches. The CDR3 here is CASSRTGTGNTEAFF. DNA for the CDR3: TGTGCCAGCTCACGAACCGGGACAGGGAACACTGAAGCTTTCTTT. The full variable domain, rest sourced from reference TRBV18 and TRBJ1-1, is NAGVMQNPRHLVRRRGQEARLRCSPMKGHSHVYWYRQLPEEGLKFMVYLQKENIIDESGMPKERFSAEFPKEGPSILRIQQVVRGDSAAYFCASSRTGTGNTEAFFGQGTRLTVV.

This clonotype has more than one count but fewer than ten. The chain is built from TRBV7-2 and TRBJ1-2; 7 positions match TRBD1. Germline V lookup: CDR1 SGHTA, CDR2 FQGNSA. The CDR3 is 16 amino acids. Unmatched junction bases numbered 17, after V lost 5 bases and J lost 8 bases. This CDR3 reads CASSPMTGTGTGGYTF. CDR3 DNA sequence: TGTGCCAGCAGCCCTATGACAGGGACGGGAACTGGAGGCTACACCTTC.

This clonotype was seen more than once but under ten times. This chain uses TRBV7-9 with TRBJ1-2; D is unresolved. The V end was cut by 6 bases, the J end by 6 bases, with 11 bases between. The germline V gene encodes CDR1 SEHNR and CDR2 FQNEAQ (reference sequence). The CDR3 has 12 amino acids. The CDR3 sequence is CASSQGRDGYTF. DNA for the CDR3: TGTGCCAGCAGTCAAGGGCGGGATGGCTACACCTTC.

A few counts support this clonotype. V usage is TRBV29-1 and J usage is TRBJ2-1, with TRBD1 matching over 8 bases. V lost 5 bases, J lost 7 bases, and 10 bases stayed unmatched. The germline CDR1 and CDR2 sequences are SQVTM and ANQGSEA. The CDR3 has 14 residues. The CDR3: CSVLETGVLNEQFF. The CDR3 DNA sequence: TGCAGCGTTCTGGAGACAGGGGTTTTAAATGAGCAGTTCTTC.

This clonotype was found once. A read error may produce the germline difference seen at one junction end. The J gene is TRBJ1-2, the V gene TRBV20-1; no definite D call. Germline lookup yields CDR1 DFQATT and CDR2 SNEGSKA (reference sequence). The CDR3 totals 14 residues. The CDR3 nucleotides read TGCAGTGCTAGAGATAGCGGCAGGTCCTATGGCTGCACCTTC. Translating it yields CSARDSGRSYGCTF.

The chain is built from TRBV29-1 and TRBJ2-5; D gene ambiguous. Deletions cut 1 base from V and 4 bases from J, with 10 bases between. Germline V gene lookup returns CDR1 SQVTM and CDR2 ANQGSEA. The length of the CDR3 is 13 residues. The CDR3 loop reads CSVEGQMGETQYF. DNA of the CDR3: TGCAGCGTTGAAGGGCAGATGGGAGAGACCCAGTACTTC.

This chain joins TRBV5-5 and TRBJ2-2; perhaps TRBD1 as D (6 bases). V lost 0 bases to trimming and J lost 5 bases, with 14 bases between them. The CDR3 is 16 amino acids. In germline, CDR1 is SGHKS, CDR2 YYEKEE (reference sequence). The DNA for the CDR3 is TGTGCCAGCAGCTTGGAAGGGGCAAGGGGGACCGGGGAGCTGTTTTTT. Its translation is CASSLEGARGTGELFF.

This chain connects TRBV6-5 to TRBJ1-1; TRBD1 might be the D (6 bases). Trimming removed 0 bases at V and 1 base at J, with 9 bases between. Germline V lookup: CDR1 MNHEY, CDR2 SVGAGI. This CDR3 comprises 15 residues. The CDR3 region is CASSYSNRANTEAFF. DNA for the CDR3: TGTGCCAGCAGTTACTCGAACAGGGCGAACACTGAAGCTTTCTTT.

The chain is built from TRBV12-3 or TRBV12-4 and TRBJ2-5, with D unclear. V lost 6 bases to trimming and J lost 7 bases, with 9 bases between them. The CDR3 consists of 11 residues. The CDR3 nucleotides are TGTGCCAGCAGCCGCGACCGGACCCAGTACTTC. The encoded protein is CASSRDRTQYF.

V usage is TRBV11-2 and J usage is TRBJ2-3; D remains ambiguous. This CDR3 has 14 residues. Trimming shortened V by 0 bases and J by 4 bases, and 8 bases separated the two germline ends. Per germline, CDR1 SGHAT and CDR2 FQNNGV. The CDR3 bases are TGTGCCAGCAGCTTAGATGTAGTCTCAGATACGCAGTATTTT. Protein: CASSLDVVSDTQYF. Filled out from reference TRBV11-2 and TRBJ2-3, the complete variable domain reads EAGVAQSPRYKIIEKRQSVAFWCNPISGHATLYWYQQILGQGPKLLIQFQNNGVVDDSQLPKDRFSAERLKGVDSTLKIQPAKLEDSAVYLCASSLDVVSDTQYFGPGTRLTVL.

A few counts support this clonotype. The V gene is TRBV12-3 or TRBV12-4, the J gene TRBJ2-3; D possibly matches TRBD1 or TRBD2 (5 bases each). V lost 5 bases, J lost 2 bases, and 17 bases lay in between. This CDR3 is 16 amino acids long. CDR3 bases: TGTGCCAGCAGTCCGAGTATTAGGGGACCCACAGATACGCAGTATTTT. It codes for CASSPSIRGPTDTQYF.

This chain links TRBV6-2 or TRBV6-3 with TRBJ2-7, with 7 bases identical to TRBD1. The germline V gene has CDR1 MNHEY and CDR2 SVGEGT. The CDR3 runs to 14 residues. V was clipped by 4 bases and J by 0 bases; unmatched bases: 3. The CDR3 sequence is CASSSGTASYEQYF. CDR3 nucleotide sequence: TGTGCCAGCAGTTCCGGGACAGCCTCCTACGAGCAGTACTTC.

The rearrangement uses TRBV28 and TRBJ2-3; the D call may be TRBD1 or TRBD2 (5 bases each). V lost 6 bases and J lost 10, with 11 bases in between. CDR1 and CDR2 (germline): MDHEN, SYDVKM. CDR3 size: 11 residues. DNA of the CDR3: TGTGCCAGCAGCTCGGGACGCTCGCAGTATTTT. Translating gives CASSSGRSQYF.